This entry describes one TCR beta chain. The antigen is undetermined. This sample stems from a study of cytomegalovirus exposure and HLA in healthy donors. Study-level results: High specificity and sensitivity for cytomegalovirus status were reported for the classifier. In the approximately 130 validation repertoires, a later analysis found that first-cohort TCR clusters tended to co-occur. The study recorded over 150 TCR beta chains that were cytomegalovirus-associated.

Generated by immunoSEQ multiplex PCR, the TCRdb table keeps only in-frame clones and is missing some. The sample consists of approximately 70,000 clones, around 93% of them appearing once. This CDR3 contains 19 residues. V was clipped by 0 bases and J by 0 bases; unmatched bases: 9. Germline assignment: CDR1 SGHRS and CDR2 YFSETQ. The specimen was PBMCs. This clonotype was sampled from a woman under 30 in good health and CMV-seronegative. The chain uses TRBV5-1 and TRBJ2-6; 7 bases map to TRBD1. The CDR3 here is CASSLGGTVIDSGANVLTF. CDR3 in DNA: TGCGCCAGCAGCTTGGGTGGGACAGTCATCGACTCTGGGGCCAACGTCCTGACTTTC.